These 5 T cell receptor beta chains were all obtained from the same sample, sequenced in a study of T cell responses to AZD1222 COVID-19 vaccine. Repertoires were generated with immunoSEQ multiplex PCR, while TCRdb's copy carries only in-frame clones and drops some. The sample contains 160,000 or so clones, roughly 92% of which appear only once. Sample: peripheral blood, taken 28 days after the second AZD1222 dose. Every receptor here comes from an adult who received the AZD1222 COVID-19 vaccine.

V is TRBV5-1 and J is TRBJ2-1; 8 positions match TRBD2. V lost 1 base to trimming and J lost 0 bases; unmatched junction nucleotides: 3. From germline, CDR1 is SGHRS and CDR2 YFSETQ. CDR3 length equals 16 residues. CDR3 sequence reads: CASSLNAGGSYNEQFF. The DNA of the CDR3 is TGCGCCAGCAGCTTGAACGCGGGAGGCTCCTACAATGAGCAGTTCTTC. The entire variable domain, with the rest obtained from reference TRBV5-1 and TRBJ2-1, is as follows: KAGVTQTPRYLIKTRGQQVTLSCSPISGHRSVSWYQQTPGQGLQFLFEYFSETQRNKGNFPGRFSGRQFSNSRSEMNVSTLELGDSALYLCASSLNAGGSYNEQFFGPGTRLTVL.

The CDR3 nucleotides read TGCGCCAGCCGGGACCTAAACAATGAGCAGTTCTTC. It encodes CASRDLNNEQFF. The chain links TRBV5-1 to TRBJ2-1; tentatively, D is TRBD1 or TRBD2 (5 bases each). This CDR3 region has 12 residues. Germline V gives CDR1 SGHRS, CDR2 YFSETQ. The ends were cut back, 7 bases at V and 5 bases at J, with 10 bases in the middle.

The CDR3 region is CASSLAENQPQHF. CDR3 in DNA: TGTGCCAGCTCACTAGCTGAAAACCAGCCCCAGCATTTT. This sequence joins TRBV18 and TRBJ1-5; D remains ambiguous. Trimming cost V 4 bases and J 7 bases, with 11 bases left between them. Germline values: CDR1 KGHSH, CDR2 LQKENI. CDR3 length: 13 amino acids.

This clone was seen once. The chain uses TRBV28 and TRBJ2-3; D is perhaps TRBD2 (6 bases). V was pared by 8 bases and J by 4 bases, with 10 bases between. The CDR3 spans 12 residues. Germline CDR1 and CDR2: MDHEN and SYDVKM. CDR3 DNA: TGTGCCAGCGGAGGAGGGCCAGATACGCAGTATTTT. Translation gives CASGGGPDTQYF.

The V and J genes are TRBV10-3 and TRBJ2-7; D gene unclear. Germline assignment: CDR1 ENHRY and CDR2 SYGVKD. Trimming took 0 bases from V and 0 from J, leaving 15 bases between them. This CDR3 is 17 amino acids long. The CDR3 nucleotides read TGTGCCATCAGTGAGTCAGGACGGATCCGAGTCTCCTACGAGCAGTACTTC. Translated, it gives CAISESGRIRVSYEQYF.